Each of the 30 T cell receptor beta chains below was sequenced from the same sample in a study of OX40 agonist ivuxolimab in advanced cancers. Library preparation used the immunoSEQ multiplex PCR assay. Not all clones reach the TCRdb copy of this immuneACCESS table, which keeps in-frame sequences only. Checked studies attribute under half of the gap to unresolved V genes and leave the rest unexplained. For this sample the table gives about 6,700 clones, of which less than 95% were detected only once. 10% to 12% of the sample is held by the ten biggest clonotypes. The sample was CD4+ or CD8+ T cells sorted from blood, taken in a trial of the OX40 agonist ivuxolimab. All receptors come from an adult with an advanced solid tumor such as melanoma, head and neck, liver or kidney cancer.

The chain links TRBV30 to TRBJ1-4; 9 bases align to TRBD1. Germline trimming cut 1 base from V and 8 bases from J; bases unmatched to any gene: 8. Per the germline V gene, CDR1 is GTSNPN and CDR2 is SVGIG (reference sequence). The CDR3 loop spans 15 amino acids. For the CDR3, the DNA is TGTGCCTGGAGTGACGGACAGGGGTATGGCGAAAAACTGTTTTTT. This codes for CAWSDGQGYGEKLFF. Using reference TRBV30 and TRBJ1-4 for the parts outside the CDR3, the full variable domain is SQTIHQWPATLVQPVGSPLSLECTVEGTSNPNLYWYRQAAGRGLQLLFYSVGIGQISSEVPQNLSASRPQDRQFILSSKKLLLSDSGFYLCAWSDGQGYGEKLFFGSGTQLSVL.

V and J are TRBV5-7 and TRBJ1-4; D is uncertain. TRBV5-7 is identified as an open reading frame with a role that is uncertain. The ends were cut back, 2 bases at V and 6 bases at J, with 26 bases in the middle. This CDR3 region has 19 residues. This CDR3 is CASSFGRVPYPYLDEKLFF. In DNA form, the CDR3 reads TGTGCCAGCAGCTTCGGTAGGGTTCCATACCCTTACTTAGATGAAAAACTGTTTTTT.

The count of this clone is one. For the CDR3, the DNA is TGTGCCAGCAGCTTAGCGGGGGGCCGGGGCTACACCTTC. Its translation: CASSLAGGRGYTF. The rearrangement uses TRBV7-9 and TRBJ1-2; tentatively, D is TRBD1 (6 bases). With 0 bases removed from V and 8 bases from J, the gap between germline ends came to 10 bases. The CDR3 covers 13 residues. The germline V gene has CDR1 SEHNR and CDR2 FQNEAQ (reference sequence). The full variable domain, in which reference TRBV7-9 and TRBJ1-2 provide the parts outside the CDR3, is DTGVSQNPRHKITKRGQNVTFRCDPISEHNRLYWYRQTLGQGPEFLTYFQNEAQLEKSRLLSDRFSAERPKGSFSTLEIQRTEQGDSAMYLCASSLAGGRGYTFGSGTRLTVV.

The chain combines TRBV27 with TRBJ1-1; 8 bases map to TRBD1. The CDR3 covers 14 residues. Germline CDR1 reads MNHEY; CDR2 reads SMNVEV (reference sequence). Germline trimming cut 4 bases from V and 5 bases from J; bases unmatched to any gene: 6. CDR3 bases: TGTGCCAGCAGTTCACAGGGGGTCGGGACTGAAGCTTTCTTT. Translating gives CASSSQGVGTEAFF.

V and J are TRBV19 and TRBJ2-7, with D unclear. Trimming left V 2 bases short and J 5 bases short, with 13 bases between. Germline V gene lookup returns CDR1 LNHDA and CDR2 SQIVND (reference sequence). The CDR3 has 14 amino acids. CDR3 residues: CASSIRTPRDEQYF. In nucleotides, the CDR3 is TGTGCCAGTAGTATAAGGACCCCCCGGGACGAGCAGTACTTC.

This clone was detected once. The chain carries TRBV28 and TRBJ2-1, with a possible D match to TRBD1 (7 bases). The CDR3 is made up of 15 amino acids. CDR1 is MDHEN, CDR2 SYDVKM, per germline. V was trimmed by 2 bases and J by 7 bases, leaving 15 bases between them. The CDR3 region is CASSLGGTTGNEQFF. CDR3 DNA: TGTGCCAGCAGTTTAGGCGGGACGACAGGGAATGAGCAGTTCTTC.

The V gene is TRBV8-2, the J gene TRBJ2-6. TRBV8-2 is a documented pseudogene. CDR3 length equals 16 residues. In DNA, the CDR3 is TGTGGCAAAGACGAAAGAACACAAAGTCGGGCCAACGTCCTGACTTTC. It codes for CGKDERTQSRANVLTF.

The chain employs TRBV30 and TRBJ2-5; D gene uncertain. Germline V CDR1 and CDR2: GTSNPN, SVGIG (reference sequence). V was trimmed by 5 bases and J by 1 base, leaving 8 bases between them. This CDR3 contains 12 residues. DNA for the CDR3: TGTGCCTGGGCCCGAACCCAAGAGACCCAGTACTTC. Protein sequence: CAWARTQETQYF.

V is TRBV27 and J is TRBJ2-7, with 9 nucleotides matching TRBD1. This CDR3 is 14 amino acids long. In germline, CDR1 is MNHEY, CDR2 SMNVEV (reference sequence). V lost 1 base to trimming and J lost 3 bases; unmatched junction nucleotides: 1. This CDR3 is CASSLLGQGYEQYF. In DNA form, the CDR3 reads TGTGCCAGCAGTTTATTGGGACAGGGCTACGAGCAGTACTTC.

This chain connects TRBV18 to TRBJ2-2; D is ambiguous. V shed 2 bases and J shed 7 bases, with 5 bases lying between them. The germline CDR1 and CDR2 sequences are KGHSH and LQKENI. The CDR3 contains 12 residues. DNA for the CDR3: TGTGCCAGCTCACCAGTCGGCGGGGAGCTGTTTTTT. It is translated as CASSPVGGELFF.

The V and J genes are TRBV29-1 and TRBJ2-7, with 9 bases fitting TRBD1. This CDR3 is built from 13 residues. Germline CDR1 reads SQVTM; CDR2 reads ANQGSEA. The ends lost 7 bases at V and 0 bases at J; junction bases unmatched: 4. The CDR3: CSAGQGGSYEQYF. The CDR3 DNA reads TGCAGCGCGGGACAGGGCGGCTCCTACGAGCAGTACTTC.

The J gene is TRBJ1-1, the V gene TRBV5-1; D gene unclear. The CDR3 spans 14 residues. V dropped 0 bases and J dropped 4 bases, with 10 bases sitting between them. Germline CDR1 reads SGHRS; CDR2 reads YFSETQ. The CDR3 protein is CASSLGGVGTEAFF. Written as DNA, the CDR3 is TGCGCCAGCAGCTTGGGGGGTGTTGGCACTGAAGCTTTCTTT.

This chain's CDR3 is CAWNRPEQGNEQFF. The CDR3 DNA follows: TGTGCCTGGAATCGACCGGAGCAGGGCAATGAGCAGTTCTTC. The chain couples TRBV30 to TRBJ2-1; possibly TRBD1 for D (5 bases). This CDR3 has 14 residues. V gave up 4 bases and J gave up 6 bases, with 16 bases separating them. Germline-derived CDR1 and CDR2 are GTSNPN and SVGIG (reference sequence).

The CDR3 spells CASGDRAGEKLFF. The DNA of the CDR3 is TGTGCCAGCGGCGACAGGGCGGGTGAAAAACTGTTTTTT. This chain uses TRBV25-1 with TRBJ1-4; 7 nucleotides agree with TRBD1. CDR1 MGHDK and CDR2 SYGVNS come from the germline V gene. This CDR3 has 13 amino acids. V lost 8 bases to trimming and J lost 7 bases; unmatched junction nucleotides: 7.

This sequence joins TRBV6-1 and TRBJ2-6; no firm D call. Germline loops: CDR1 MNHNS, CDR2 SASEGT. V dropped 5 bases and J dropped 0 bases, with 8 bases sitting between them. This CDR3 has 15 residues. DNA of the CDR3: TGTGCCAGCAGTATCCAGAGCTCTGGGGCCAACGTCCTGACTTTC. It yields the protein CASSIQSSGANVLTF.

This chain connects TRBV30 to TRBJ1-2, with D possibly TRBD1 on 5 matching bases. Trimming shortened V by 2 bases and J by 0 bases, and 13 bases separated the two germline ends. Germline V gene sequence: CDR1 GTSNPN, CDR2 SVGIG (reference sequence). The CDR3 is made up of 15 amino acids. The CDR3 sequence: CAWSRLQESNYGYTF. CDR3 nucleotides: TGTGCCTGGAGTCGGTTACAGGAATCTAACTATGGCTACACCTTC.

This chain links TRBV5-4 with TRBJ2-3; TRBD1 agrees at 7 bases. CDR1 SGHNT and CDR2 YYREEE come from the germline V gene (reference sequence). The CDR3 length is 15 residues. The trim removed 3 bases at V and 2 bases at J, leaving 6 bases unmatched. The CDR3 bases are TGTGCCAGCAGCTGGGACAGATCTTCCACAGATACGCAGTATTTT. This codes for CASSWDRSSTDTQYF.

The chain uses TRBV10-3 and TRBJ1-5; D remains ambiguous. The germline V and J ends were trimmed by 0 bases and 10 bases, with 10 bases remaining between them. The V gene's germline CDR1 is ENHRY and CDR2 SYGVKD. The CDR3 contains 13 residues. CDR3 coding DNA: TGTGCCATCAGTGAGTCGGCAGCGGTACCCCAGCATTTT. It specifies CAISESAAVPQHF.

This chain connects TRBV30 to TRBJ1-4; D perhaps matches TRBD1 (6 bases). V lost 2 bases to trimming and J lost 4 bases, with 11 bases between them. Germline V gene data show CDR1 as GTSNPN and CDR2 as SVGIG (reference sequence). This CDR3 has 14 residues. DNA of the CDR3: TGTGCCTGGAGTAAGACAGGACTTAATGAAAAACTGTTTTTT. Protein product: CAWSKTGLNEKLFF.

This chain uses TRBV6-6 with TRBJ2-1; tentative D call: TRBD1 (6 bases). Trimming pared 6 bases from V and 8 bases from J, leaving 20 bases between. Germline values: CDR1 MNHNY, CDR2 SVGAGI (reference sequence). The CDR3 totals 15 residues. CDR3 DNA sequence: TGTGCCAGCAGCCGGGGCAGGGGAGATAGGGATGAGCAGTTCTTC. This gives the protein CASSRGRGDRDEQFF.

V is TRBV7-3 and J is TRBJ1-1; D unresolved. CDR1 SGHTA and CDR2 FQGTGA come from the germline V gene. This CDR3 comprises 13 residues. Trimming shortened V by 3 bases and J by 0 bases, and 5 bases separated the two germline ends. The CDR3 protein is CASSFTVNTEAFF. In DNA, the CDR3 is TGTGCCAGCAGCTTCACAGTGAACACTGAAGCTTTCTTT.

V usage is TRBV21-1 and J usage is TRBJ2-1; the table's D gene call, TRBD2, was not cross checked with the DNA. TRBV21-1 is labeled a pseudogene. The CDR3 contains 18 residues. CDR3 nucleotide sequence: TGTGCCAGCAGCAAAGCGGTTCCCAGCGGCCATCCTGGCAATGAGCAGTTCTTC. The encoded protein is CASSKAVPSGHPGNEQFF.

The rearrangement links TRBV28 to TRBJ1-1; D might be TRBD1 (6 bases). This CDR3 contains 11 residues. V lost 8 bases and J 8 bases, leaving 12 bases between the germline ends. Looked up from germline, CDR1 is MDHEN and CDR2 is SYDVKM. CDR3 bases: TGTGCCAGCCCCCGTGGGACAGAAGCTTTCTTT. Translating it yields CASPRGTEAFF.

The V gene is TRBV12-5, the J gene TRBJ2-6, with TRBD1 as a possible D gene (5 bases). With 3 bases removed from V and 5 bases from J, the gap between germline ends came to 20 bases. This CDR3 contains 18 residues. Germline values: CDR1 LGHNT, CDR2 FRNRAP. The CDR3 DNA sequence: TGTGCTAGTGGTTTTTGTACTGCAGGACAAAGTCGGGCCAACGTCCTGACTTTC. This sequence encodes CASGFCTAGQSRANVLTF.

V usage is TRBV11-2 and J usage is TRBJ1-1; 8 nucleotides match TRBD1. V lost 6 bases and J lost 0; bases outside the gene matches: 3. There are 14 residues in the CDR3. CDR1 is SGHAT and CDR2 is FQNNGV in the germline V gene. Here the CDR3 DNA reads TGTGCCAGCAGGAGGGGACAGGTGAACACTGAAGCTTTCTTT. The encoded protein is CASRRGQVNTEAFF.

The rearrangement links TRBV28 to TRBJ2-7, with TRBD2 matching over 8 bases. This CDR3 is built from 13 residues. V shed 8 bases and J 6 bases; nucleotides not matched to a gene: 9. Germline V gene data show CDR1 as MDHEN and CDR2 as SYDVKM. CDR3 amino acids: CASDPAGEGEQYF. CDR3 bases: TGTGCCAGCGACCCAGCGGGGGAGGGCGAGCAGTACTTC.

This clone was seen just once. Its ends do not fully match the called genes, so a read error is possible. V and J are TRBV25-1 and TRBJ2-2; 9 nucleotides line up with TRBD1. CDR3 length equals 14 residues. Germline CDR1 and CDR2: MGHDK and SYGVNS. This CDR3 reads CASSGTGNIGELFF. The CDR3 nucleotides are TGTGCCAGCTCCGGGACAGGGAACATCGGGGAGCTGTTTTTT.

This chain uses TRBV10-3 with TRBJ2-1; TRBD2 matches 10 bases. Trimming removed 5 bases from V and 8 bases from J; junction bases left unmatched: 9. Germline V CDR1 and CDR2: ENHRY, SYGVKD. This CDR3 contains 15 residues. Here the CDR3 reads CAISTSGVGHDEQFF. As DNA, the CDR3 is TGTGCCATCAGTACTAGCGGGGTGGGGCACGATGAGCAGTTCTTC.

The chain is built from TRBV27 and TRBJ2-3, with 13 bases fitting TRBD2. The CDR3 covers 17 residues. Per germline, CDR1 MNHEY and CDR2 SMNVEV (reference sequence). The junction had 12 bases not matched to a gene; V was cut back by 5 bases and J by 7 bases. CDR3 loop: CASSLTSGRARRYTQYF. DNA of the CDR3: TGTGCCAGCAGTCTCACTAGCGGGAGGGCCAGGCGGTATACGCAGTATTTT.

CDR3 DNA: TGCGCCAGCAGCCAAGATAGCGGGCCTGGGAAGTCCTACAATGAGCAGTTCTTC. Translated, it gives CASSQDSGPGKSYNEQFF. The chain joins TRBV4-1 to TRBJ2-1; 7 bases are shared with TRBD2. There are 18 residues in the CDR3. Germline CDR1 and CDR2: MGHRA and YSYEKL. Trimming took 0 bases from V and 1 from J; bases not matched to a gene: 9.